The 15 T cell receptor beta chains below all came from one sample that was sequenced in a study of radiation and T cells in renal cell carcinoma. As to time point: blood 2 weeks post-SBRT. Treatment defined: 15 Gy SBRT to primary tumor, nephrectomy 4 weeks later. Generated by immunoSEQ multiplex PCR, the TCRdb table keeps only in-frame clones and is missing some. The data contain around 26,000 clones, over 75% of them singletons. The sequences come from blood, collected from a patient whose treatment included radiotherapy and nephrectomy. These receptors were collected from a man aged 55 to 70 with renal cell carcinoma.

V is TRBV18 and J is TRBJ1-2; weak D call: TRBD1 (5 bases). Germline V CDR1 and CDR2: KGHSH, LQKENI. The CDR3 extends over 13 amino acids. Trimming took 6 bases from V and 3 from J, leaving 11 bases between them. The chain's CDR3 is CASSSGTHYGYTF. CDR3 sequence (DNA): TGTGCCAGCTCGTCAGGGACTCACTATGGCTACACCTTC. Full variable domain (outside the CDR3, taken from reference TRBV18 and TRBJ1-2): NAGVMQNPRHLVRRRGQEARLRCSPMKGHSHVYWYRQLPEEGLKFMVYLQKENIIDESGMPKERFSAEFPKEGPSILRIQQVVRGDSAAYFCASSSGTHYGYTFGSGTRLTVV.

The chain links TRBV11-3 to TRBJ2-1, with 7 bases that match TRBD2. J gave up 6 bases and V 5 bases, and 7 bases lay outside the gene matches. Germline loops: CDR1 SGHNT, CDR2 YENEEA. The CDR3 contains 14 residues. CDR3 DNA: TGTGCCAGCAGCCCCGGACTAGTGAGCAATGAGCAGTTCTTC. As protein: CASSPGLVSNEQFF. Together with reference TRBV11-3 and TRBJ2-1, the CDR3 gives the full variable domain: EAGVVQSPRYKIIEKKQPVAFWCNPISGHNTLYWYLQNLGQGPELLIRYENEEAVDDSQLPKDRFSAERLKGVDSTLKIQPAELGDSAVYLCASSPGLVSNEQFFGPGTRLTVL.

CDR3 loop: CASLGASLYEQYF. DNA of the CDR3: TGTGCCAGCCTAGGGGCCAGCCTCTACGAGCAGTACTTC. The V gene is TRBV19, the J gene TRBJ2-7; perhaps TRBD1 as D (5 bases). This CDR3 has 13 amino acids. Trimming took 9 bases from V and 3 from J, leaving 15 bases between them. CDR1 and CDR2 (germline): LNHDA, SQIVND (reference sequence).

CDR3 sequence reads: CASGLVERAYEQYF. Here the CDR3 DNA reads TGTGCCAGCGGCCTGGTCGAACGGGCCTACGAGCAGTACTTC. The chain combines TRBV27 with TRBJ2-7; D unresolved. The CDR3 is 14 residues long. V gave up 8 bases and J gave up 2 bases, with 16 bases separating them. The germline gives CDR1 MNHEY, CDR2 SMNVEV (reference sequence).

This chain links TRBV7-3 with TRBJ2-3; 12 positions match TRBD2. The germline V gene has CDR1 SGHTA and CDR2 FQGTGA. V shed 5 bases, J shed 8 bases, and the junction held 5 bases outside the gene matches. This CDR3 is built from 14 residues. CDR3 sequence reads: CASSELAGGSTQYF. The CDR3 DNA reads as TGTGCCAGCAGCGAACTAGCGGGAGGCAGTACGCAGTATTTT.

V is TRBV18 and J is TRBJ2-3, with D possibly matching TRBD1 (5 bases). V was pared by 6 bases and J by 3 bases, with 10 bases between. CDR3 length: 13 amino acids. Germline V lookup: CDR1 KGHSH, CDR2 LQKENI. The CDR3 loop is CASSITGTDTQYF. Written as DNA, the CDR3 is TGTGCCAGCTCTATCACAGGTACAGATACGCAGTATTTT.

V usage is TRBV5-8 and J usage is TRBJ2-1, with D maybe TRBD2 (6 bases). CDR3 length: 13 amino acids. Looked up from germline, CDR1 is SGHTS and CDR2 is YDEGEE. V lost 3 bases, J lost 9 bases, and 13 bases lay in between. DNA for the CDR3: TGTGCCAGCAGCTCGAGACTAGTAAGTGAGCAGTTCTTC. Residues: CASSSRLVSEQFF.

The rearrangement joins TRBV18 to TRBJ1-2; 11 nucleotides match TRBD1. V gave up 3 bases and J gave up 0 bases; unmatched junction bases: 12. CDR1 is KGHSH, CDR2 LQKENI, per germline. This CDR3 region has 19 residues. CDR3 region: CASSPRDRGFRVANYGYTF. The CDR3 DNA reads TGTGCCAGCTCACCGAGGGACAGGGGGTTTAGGGTGGCTAACTATGGCTACACCTTC.

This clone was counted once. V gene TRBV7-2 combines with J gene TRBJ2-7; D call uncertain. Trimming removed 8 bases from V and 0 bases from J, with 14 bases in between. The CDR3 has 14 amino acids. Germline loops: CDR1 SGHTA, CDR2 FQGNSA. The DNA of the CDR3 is TGTGCCAGCGGCCCGGTCCATACCTCCTACGAGCAGTACTTC. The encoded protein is CASGPVHTSYEQYF.

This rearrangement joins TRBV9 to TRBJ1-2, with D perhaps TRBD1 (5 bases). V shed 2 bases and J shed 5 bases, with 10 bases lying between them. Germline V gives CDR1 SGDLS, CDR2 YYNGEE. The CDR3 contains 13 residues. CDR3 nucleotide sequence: TGTGCCAGCAGCGTGGGGACGACGTATGGCTACACCTTC. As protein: CASSVGTTYGYTF.

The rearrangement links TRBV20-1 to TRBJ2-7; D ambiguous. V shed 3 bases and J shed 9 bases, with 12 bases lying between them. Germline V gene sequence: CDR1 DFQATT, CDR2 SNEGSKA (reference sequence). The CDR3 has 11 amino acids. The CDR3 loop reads CSARAYDGQYF. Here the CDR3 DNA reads TGCAGTGCTAGGGCCTATGACGGGCAGTACTTC.

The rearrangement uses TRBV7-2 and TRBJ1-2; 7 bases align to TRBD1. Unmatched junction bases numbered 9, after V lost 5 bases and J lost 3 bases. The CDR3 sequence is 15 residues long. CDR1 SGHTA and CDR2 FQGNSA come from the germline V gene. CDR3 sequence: CASSPWVDRDYGYTF. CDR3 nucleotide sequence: TGTGCCAGCAGCCCATGGGTAGACAGGGACTATGGCTACACCTTC.

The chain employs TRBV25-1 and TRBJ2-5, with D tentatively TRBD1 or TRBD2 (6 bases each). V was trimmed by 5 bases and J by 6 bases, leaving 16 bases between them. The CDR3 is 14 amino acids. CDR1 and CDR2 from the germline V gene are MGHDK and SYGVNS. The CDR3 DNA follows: TGTGCCAGCAGTCTAGAGGAGGGGGTGCAGACCCAGTACTTC. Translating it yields CASSLEEGVQTQYF.

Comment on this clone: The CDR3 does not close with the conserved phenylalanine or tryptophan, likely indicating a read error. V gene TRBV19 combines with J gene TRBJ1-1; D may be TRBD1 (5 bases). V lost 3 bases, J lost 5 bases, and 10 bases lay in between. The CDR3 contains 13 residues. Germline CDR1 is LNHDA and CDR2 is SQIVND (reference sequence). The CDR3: CASSILGVTEAFL. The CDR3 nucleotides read TGTGCCAGTAGTATTTTGGGGGTGACTGAAGCTTTCCTT.

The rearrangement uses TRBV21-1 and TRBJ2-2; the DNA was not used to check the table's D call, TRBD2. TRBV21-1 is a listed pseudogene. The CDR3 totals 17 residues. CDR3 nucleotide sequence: TGTGCCAGCAGCAAAGATTTAGCGGGAGTGAACACCGGGGAGCTGTTTTTT. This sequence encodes CASSKDLAGVNTGELFF.